The 28 T cell receptor beta chains below all came from one sample that was sequenced in a study of blood T cells in healthy people across ages. Then a second PCR, running roughly 7 to 11 cycles, was carried out with a sample-barcoded 5' primer and a J-beta primer mix. TCRdb passed the 5' RACE reads through MiXCR, listing each CDR3 protein once. The sample includes roughly 730,000 distinct CDR3 sequences, roughly 56% of them seen just once. Sequenced: blood. These receptors all stem from a man between 40 and 49 years old in good health.

This chain links TRBV20-1 with TRBJ2-7; D is possibly TRBD2 (6 bases). The germline V gene encodes CDR1 DFQATT and CDR2 SNEGSKA (reference sequence). V was shortened by 6 bases and J by 1 base, with 16 bases between the two germline ends. There are 14 residues in the CDR3. CDR3 protein: CSADQTSRSYEQYF. In DNA, the CDR3 is TGCAGTGCCGACCAAACTAGCCGTTCCTACGAGCAGTACTTC.

On this clonotype itself: One junction end does not reproduce the germline sequence, and a read error may be involved. The rearrangement uses TRBV11-3 and TRBJ2-7; D gene uncertain. This CDR3 spans 14 amino acids. From germline, CDR1 is SGHNT and CDR2 YENEEA. CDR3 protein: CASSSKVSVGERYF. Here the CDR3 DNA reads TGTGCCAGCAGCTCGAAGGTTTCCGTAGGCGAGCGGTACTTC.

The gene calls are TRBV3-1 and TRBJ2-1, with a tentative D call TRBD2 (6 bases). Trimming took off 4 bases at V and 5 bases at J, with 18 bases between the two ends. This CDR3 comprises 16 residues. Germline loops: CDR1 LGHDT, CDR2 YNNKEL (reference sequence). The CDR3 DNA reads TGTGCCAGCAGCCCCCGGGGACTCCCTGTAGACAATGAGCAGTTCTTC. Residues: CASSPRGLPVDNEQFF.

The rearrangement links TRBV4-3 to TRBJ2-7, with 9 bases matching TRBD2. The J call may be in error: the DNA end matches TRBJ2-5 better. There are 15 residues in the CDR3. Germline loops: CDR1 LGHNA, CDR2 YSLEER. The CDR3 DNA follows: TGCGCCAGCAGCCAAGGCTTAGCGGGAGAAGAGACCCAGTACTTC. Translation gives CASSQGLAGEETQYF.

This clonotype turned up a few times. The chain combines TRBV20-1 with TRBJ2-7, with TRBD1 as a possible D gene (6 bases). Trimming pared 0 bases from V and 0 bases from J, leaving 15 bases between. CDR1 is DFQATT and CDR2 is SNEGSKA in the germline V gene (reference sequence). The CDR3 is 16 residues long. CDR3 residues: CSARDSSRGSSYEQYF. CDR3 nucleotide sequence: TGCAGTGCTAGAGATTCTAGCAGGGGAAGCTCCTACGAGCAGTACTTC.

The table lists this clonotype with a few counts. V gene TRBV4-2 combines with J gene TRBJ2-7; 8 nucleotides align to TRBD1. V lost 2 bases to trimming and J lost 3 bases; unmatched junction nucleotides: 12. This CDR3 region has 17 residues. Germline assignment: CDR1 LGHNA and CDR2 YNFKEQ. In DNA, the CDR3 is TGTGCCAGCAGCCAATGGAGGACAGGGCGCGTTGGCTACGAGCAGTACTTC. The encoded protein is CASSQWRTGRVGYEQYF.

This chain connects TRBV7-8 to TRBJ2-1, with D tentatively TRBD1 or TRBD2 (5 bases each). Germline lookup yields CDR1 SGHVS and CDR2 FQNEAQ. The CDR3 has 14 residues. The germline V and J ends were trimmed by 1 base and 8 bases, with 12 bases remaining between them. The CDR3 nucleotides are TGTGCCAGCAGCTTAGGGGGACCGCAGGATGAGCAGTTCTTC. Translation: CASSLGGPQDEQFF.

The genes are TRBV20-1 and TRBJ2-4; 10 bases are a match to TRBD1. Germline V gives CDR1 DFQATT, CDR2 SNEGSKA (reference sequence). The CDR3 runs to 15 residues. Germline trimming cut 0 bases from V and 13 bases from J; bases unmatched to any gene: 12. CDR3 DNA: TGCAGTGCTAGAGATAATCGACAGGGGGCGGGGGAGCAGTACTTC. Protein product: CSARDNRQGAGEQYF.

The sample holds one count of this clonotype. J is TRBJ1-1 and V is TRBV29-1, with a weak D call TRBD1 (6 bases). Germline V lookup: CDR1 SQVTM, CDR2 ANQGSEA. V was pared by 2 bases and J by 4 bases, with 11 bases between. The length of the CDR3 is 13 residues. This chain's CDR3 is CSVEKGDSTEAFF. DNA of the CDR3: TGCAGCGTTGAAAAGGGGGATTCCACTGAAGCTTTCTTT.

This clonotype has a single count. The rearrangement links TRBV6-1 to TRBJ2-1, with 13 bases identical to TRBD2. Germline CDR1 reads MNHNS; CDR2 reads SASEGT. The CDR3 has 13 residues. The trim removed 6 bases at V and 12 bases at J, leaving 5 bases unmatched. CDR3 region: CASRETSGRSQFF. CDR3 DNA: TGTGCCAGCAGGGAGACTAGCGGGAGGTCGCAGTTCTTC.

V and J are TRBV7-9 and TRBJ2-1; D is possibly TRBD2 (6 bases). CDR1 and CDR2 (germline): SEHNR, FQNEAQ (reference sequence). The CDR3 runs 20 residues. Trimming removed 8 bases from V and 6 bases from J, with 35 bases in between. DNA for the CDR3: TGTGCCAGCTATAAATCTACCCCTTCTGTCACCTCACTAGCCCGCAATGAGCAGTTCTTC. It yields the protein CASYKSTPSVTSLARNEQFF.

The V call is TRBV2, the J call TRBJ1-5; D gene unclear. V dropped 3 bases and J dropped 4 bases, with 10 bases sitting between them. CDR3 length equals 14 residues. Germline assignment: CDR1 SNHLY and CDR2 FYNNEI. The CDR3 nucleotides are TGTGCCAGCAGTGAGTCGCGGGAAAATCAGCCCCAGCATTTT. Protein product: CASSESRENQPQHF.

The rearrangement uses TRBV2 and TRBJ1-6; no firm D call. V gave up 8 bases and J gave up 5 bases, with 10 bases separating them. This CDR3 region has 13 residues. Per the germline V gene, CDR1 is SNHLY and CDR2 is FYNNEI. The CDR3 DNA reads as TGTGCCAGCCGGGAGACTCATAATTCACCCCTCCACTTT. Translation: CASRETHNSPLHF. The whole variable domain, remainder taken from reference TRBV2 and TRBJ1-6, is EPEVTQTPSHQVTQMGQEVILRCVPISNHLYFYWYRQILGQKVEFLVSFYNNEISEKSEIFDDQFSVERPDGSNFTLKIRSTKLEDSAMYFCASRETHNSPLHFGNGTRLTVT.

The chain has TRBV5-5 and TRBJ1-2; D call uncertain. Germline values: CDR1 SGHKS, CDR2 YYEKEE (reference sequence). The CDR3 has 14 amino acids. V was trimmed by 0 bases and J by 6 bases, leaving 12 bases between them. The chain's CDR3 is CASSLGPRVDGYTF. In nucleotides, the CDR3 is TGTGCCAGCAGCTTGGGGCCGCGGGTGGATGGCTACACCTTC.

This clonotype was detected a few times. This sequence joins TRBV12-3 or TRBV12-4 and TRBJ2-3; D is unclear. This CDR3 spans 13 amino acids. V dropped 9 bases and J dropped 2 bases, with 12 bases sitting between them. The CDR3: CASKGFPTDTQYF. CDR3 sequence (DNA): TGTGCCAGTAAGGGTTTTCCCACAGATACGCAGTATTTT.

The V gene is TRBV29-1, the J gene TRBJ2-7; TRBD1 aligns across 7 bases. The CDR3 length is 13 residues. Looked up from germline, CDR1 is SQVTM and CDR2 is ANQGSEA. Trimming at V came to 1 base and at J to 5 bases, leaving 5 bases not matched to a gene. CDR3 loop: CSVEATGADEQYF. The CDR3 DNA reads as TGCAGCGTTGAAGCAACAGGGGCGGACGAGCAGTACTTC.

The chain joins TRBV6-1 to TRBJ2-7, with D perhaps given as TRBD1 or TRBD2 (5 bases each). Germline V gene data show CDR1 as MNHNS and CDR2 as SASEGT. Trimming took 6 bases from V and 3 from J, leaving 12 bases between them. The CDR3 spans 13 residues. The CDR3 reads CASSEGKYYEQYF. The CDR3 DNA is TGTGCCAGCAGCGAGGGGAAATACTACGAGCAGTACTTC.

CDR3 protein: CASRISTNLATPNQPQHF. The DNA for the CDR3 is TGTGCCAGCAGGATTTCAACCAATCTCGCCACTCCCAATCAGCCCCAGCATTTT. This chain joins TRBV2 and TRBJ1-5; D unclear. Germline CDR1 and CDR2: SNHLY and FYNNEI. CDR3 length: 18 residues. With 6 bases removed from V and 3 bases from J, the gap between germline ends came to 24 bases.

This clonotype was detected only a few times. The chain combines TRBV6-1 with TRBJ2-5; 9 nucleotides match TRBD2. V gave up 3 bases and J gave up 6 bases; unmatched junction bases: 14. The CDR3 extends over 17 amino acids. Germline V gene lookup returns CDR1 MNHNS and CDR2 SASEGT. CDR3 bases: TGTGCCAGCAGTGATTCAAACTGGCGGGGGGGCCGGAAGACCCAGTACTTC. Amino acids: CASSDSNWRGGRKTQYF.

This clonotype was found a few times. The chain carries TRBV29-1 and TRBJ2-3, with 15 nucleotides matching TRBD2. J was trimmed by 2 bases and V by 2 bases; bases with no gene match: 5. This CDR3 is built from 17 residues. Germline lookup yields CDR1 SQVTM and CDR2 ANQGSEA. CDR3 in DNA: TGCAGCGTTGAACCGGGACTAGCGGGGGGATCCACAGATACGCAGTATTTT. Translating gives CSVEPGLAGGSTDTQYF.

The chain is built from TRBV6-5 and TRBJ2-3; D is perhaps TRBD1 (6 bases). The CDR3 totals 16 residues. CDR1 and CDR2 from the germline V gene are MNHEY and SVGAGI. Trimming cost V 5 bases and J 2 bases, with 17 bases left between them. CDR3 sequence (DNA): TGTGCCAGCAGTACCGCAAGACGGACAGTCACAGATACGCAGTATTTT. Its translation: CASSTARRTVTDTQYF.

This sequence joins TRBV6-5 and TRBJ1-4; D gene uncertain. V was trimmed by 6 bases and J by 8 bases, leaving 16 bases between them. The germline V gene encodes CDR1 MNHEY and CDR2 SVGAGI. The CDR3 sequence is 14 residues long. The CDR3 protein is CASSRAGNSEKLFF. The CDR3 nucleotides are TGTGCCAGCAGCCGGGCGGGGAACTCGGAAAAACTGTTTTTT.

This clonotype was picked up a small number of times. The J gene is TRBJ2-7, the V gene TRBV27, with 9 bases identical to TRBD2. The DNA end lines up better with TRBJ2-5; the J call may be wrong. The CDR3 has 17 residues. The germline V gene has CDR1 MNHEY and CDR2 SMNVEV (reference sequence). CDR3 amino acids: CASSPRGHSGRGWTQYF. The CDR3 DNA reads as TGTGCCAGCAGTCCCCGAGGGCATAGCGGGAGAGGTTGGACCCAGTACTTC.

The gene calls are TRBV12-3 or TRBV12-4 and TRBJ2-7, with a possible D match to TRBD1 (5 bases). The CDR3 sequence is 12 residues long. V was cut by 8 bases and J by 1 base, with 9 bases left in between. The CDR3 region has the DNA TGTGCCAGCGGGCCAGGGTCCTACGAGCAGTACTTC. Translating gives CASGPGSYEQYF.

The gene calls are TRBV29-1 and TRBJ2-4; 11 bases agree with TRBD1. V was clipped by 5 bases and J by 0 bases; unmatched bases: 3. In germline, CDR1 is SQVTM, CDR2 ANQGSEA. CDR3 length: 15 residues. The CDR3 region is CSVRTGGEAKNIQYF. The DNA for the CDR3 is TGCAGCGTTCGGACAGGGGGCGAAGCCAAAAACATTCAGTACTTC. The whole variable domain, filled in from reference TRBV29-1 and TRBJ2-4, reads SAVISQKPSRDICQRGTSLTIQCQVDSQVTMMFWYRQQPGQSLTLIATANQGSEATYESGFVIDKFPISRPNLTFSTLTVSNMSPEDSSIYLCSVRTGGEAKNIQYFGAGTRLSVL.

The chain recombines TRBV6-1 with TRBJ2-3, with D hard to call. The germline CDR1 and CDR2 sequences are MNHNS and SASEGT. Between the trimmed V and J ends, which lost 6 bases and 2 bases, there was a span of 9 bases. CDR3 size: 13 residues. Here the CDR3 DNA reads TGTGCCAGCAGGAAGCCTCCCACAGATACGCAGTATTTT. This sequence encodes CASRKPPTDTQYF.

V usage is TRBV7-9 and J usage is TRBJ2-5; TRBD1 or TRBD2 may be the D gene (8 bases each). Germline V gene data show CDR1 as SEHNR and CDR2 as FQNEAQ (reference sequence). The V and J ends lost 5 bases and 3 bases respectively, with 25 bases between them. The CDR3 loop spans 18 amino acids. CDR3 bases: TGTGCCAGCAGCCCTGGACAGGGCTTTAGCGGGGAAAAAGAGACCCAGTACTTC. It encodes CASSPGQGFSGEKETQYF.

V and J are TRBV15 and TRBJ2-7, with 7 bases lining up with TRBD1. The V gene's germline CDR1 is LNHNV and CDR2 YYDKDF (reference sequence). V shed 1 base and J 2 bases; nucleotides not matched to a gene: 2. The CDR3 is made up of 14 amino acids. The CDR3 region is CATSRGQGAYEQYF. DNA for the CDR3: TGTGCCACCAGCAGAGGACAGGGAGCCTACGAGCAGTACTTC.